Sequencing of this T cell receptor beta chain was carried out in a study of blood T cell repertoires in COVID-19. Profiled with immunoSEQ multiplex PCR; TCRdb holds only in-frame clones, not every one. The sample has about 97,000 clones, 80% to 90% seen once. The receptor was derived from a human donor in a cohort sampled during active COVID-19. The sample was peripheral blood.

CDR3 DNA sequence: TGTGCCAGCAGCTTAGGCGCAGGGCCAGATACGCAGTATTTT. It codes for CASSLGAGPDTQYF. V gene TRBV7-8 combines with J gene TRBJ2-3, with a tentative D call TRBD1 (5 bases). With 1 base removed from V and 4 bases from J, the gap between germline ends came to 9 bases. The CDR3 runs 14 residues. Germline-derived CDR1 and CDR2 are SGHVS and FQNEAQ. Complete variable domain (other parts from reference TRBV7-8 and TRBJ2-3): GAGVSQSPRYKVAKRGQDVALRCDPISGHVSLFWYQQALGQGPEFLTYFQNEAQLDKSGLPSDRFFAERPEGSVSTLKIQRTQQEDSAVYLCASSLGAGPDTQYFGPGTRLTVL.